The 16 T cell receptor beta chains reported below all come from one sample, sequenced in a study of spatial heterogeneity in lung cancer (dated by TCRdb to between 2018 and 2021). The time point label of this sample denotes: sample taken at primary tumor resection. Without any cell sorting, TCR sequencing was performed on whole RNA extracted either from tumor and nontumor lung tissue or from cryopreserved PBMC samples. Library construction relied on 5' RACE. Sequencer: NextSeq 500. TCRdb trimmed public reads at Q25 via fastp, called clones via MiXCR and kept in-frame beta chains. Here each entry gathers all rows of one CDR3 protein and keeps the most common genes and DNA. The sample data list 50,000 to 55,000 distinct CDR3 sequences, and more than 6.5% of these were observed just once. About 3% of the sample goes to the ten largest clones. Sequenced here: PBMCs, sampled at surgery. The receptor set was obtained from a female donor with early-stage non-small cell lung cancer.

This chain joins TRBV7-2 and TRBJ2-3; perhaps TRBD2 as D (6 bases). CDR3 length: 15 amino acids. Germline V gene lookup returns CDR1 SGHTA and CDR2 FQGNSA. Trimming took off 5 bases at V and 1 base at J, with 13 bases between the two ends. The CDR3 DNA is TGTGCCAGCAGCCCCCCGGGGACTCGCACAGATACGCAGTATTTT. Protein sequence: CASSPPGTRTDTQYF.

This clonotype was picked up many times. V and J are TRBV13 and TRBJ2-2, with 11 nucleotides matching TRBD2. The length of the CDR3 is 16 residues. Germline CDR1 reads PRHDT; CDR2 reads FYEKMQ (reference sequence). V was clipped by 4 bases and J by 6 bases; unmatched bases: 7. The CDR3 protein is CASSSRLAGRAGELFF. CDR3 in DNA: TGTGCCAGCAGCTCCCGACTAGCGGGGCGCGCCGGGGAGCTGTTTTTT.

This clonotype came up many times. CDR3 nucleotides: TGTGCCAGCAGCCCCGCAGTCTTGCCCCTCACAGATACGCAGTATTTT. As protein: CASSPAVLPLTDTQYF. The chain carries TRBV28 and TRBJ2-3, with unresolved D. The ends were cut back, 6 bases at V and 2 bases at J, with 18 bases in the middle. Germline CDR1 is MDHEN and CDR2 is SYDVKM. The CDR3 consists of 16 residues.

As regards this clonotype: The junction shows a germline mismatch at one end, possibly a read error. The rearrangement uses TRBV7-9 and TRBJ2-7; TRBD2 might be the D (5 bases). CDR3 size: 13 residues. Germline V lookup: CDR1 SEHNR, CDR2 FQNEAQ (reference sequence). CDR3 DNA: TGTGCCAGCACCTTATCGGGGAGCAACGAGCAGTACTTC. It translates to CASTLSGSNEQYF.

This clonotype has a handful of counts. V usage is TRBV6-5 and J usage is TRBJ2-1; D is unclear. Trimming took off 6 bases at V and 7 bases at J, with 10 bases between the two ends. The CDR3 length is 12 residues. The germline V gene has CDR1 MNHEY and CDR2 SVGAGI. The CDR3 loop is CASSKTGNEQFF. CDR3 coding DNA: TGTGCCAGCAGCAAGACTGGTAATGAGCAGTTCTTC.

This clonotype showed up just a few times. Relative to the germline gene, one junction end is altered; a read error may explain this. The rearrangement links TRBV7-9 to TRBJ2-3; 7 nucleotides align to TRBD2. The CDR3 consists of 13 residues. The germline V gene has CDR1 SEHNR and CDR2 FQNEAQ (reference sequence). As DNA, the CDR3 is TGTGCCAGCAGCCTAGCGGCCCGGTATACGCAGTATTTT. Protein product: CASSLAARYTQYF.

This chain connects TRBV20-1 to TRBJ2-2; D is ambiguous. CDR1 and CDR2 (germline): DFQATT, SNEGSKA (reference sequence). The CDR3 has 12 residues. V lost 6 bases and J 1 base, leaving 6 bases between the germline ends. The CDR3 DNA sequence: TGCAGTGCAATGGGGAACACCGGGGAGCTGTTTTTT. Translating gives CSAMGNTGELFF.

The chain carries TRBV6-5 and TRBJ1-5; D unclear. Germline V gene sequence: CDR1 MNHEY, CDR2 SVGAGI. V was clipped by 0 bases and J by 9 bases, with 9 bases between them. The CDR3 covers 13 residues. The CDR3 nucleotides read TGTGCCAGCAGTTACTCGAGAGGGATGCCCCAGCATTTT. Amino acids: CASSYSRGMPQHF.

This clonotype occurred many times. This chain links TRBV11-2 with TRBJ2-6; D might be TRBD1 (6 bases). V was shortened by 6 bases and J by 3 bases, with 12 bases between the two germline ends. Looked up from germline, CDR1 is SGHAT and CDR2 is FQNNGV. This CDR3 has 15 residues. The CDR3 DNA is TGTGCCAGCAGTACAGGGATTCTTGGGGCCAACGTCCTGACTTTC. Translating gives CASSTGILGANVLTF. Combining the CDR3 with reference TRBV11-2 and TRBJ2-6 gives the whole variable domain EAGVAQSPRYKIIEKRQSVAFWCNPISGHATLYWYQQILGQGPKLLIQFQNNGVVDDSQLPKDRFSAERLKGVDSTLKIQPAKLEDSAVYLCASSTGILGANVLTFGAGSRLTVL.

The V and J genes are TRBV21-1 and TRBJ2-1; the DNA was not used to check the table's D call, TRBD1. TRBV21-1 is a documented pseudogene. The CDR3 runs to 17 residues. The CDR3, as DNA: TGTGCCAGAACATCCAGCCCCCAGGGGAGTTGGCACAATGAGCAGTTCTTC. Protein product: CARTSSPQGSWHNEQFF.

This clonotype was counted at least ten times. The J gene is TRBJ2-7, the V gene TRBV28, with 10 bases aligning to TRBD1. Trimming took 6 bases from V and 7 from J; bases not matched to a gene: 12. Per the germline V gene, CDR1 is MDHEN and CDR2 is SYDVKM. The CDR3 loop spans 15 amino acids. Written as DNA, the CDR3 is TGTGCCAGCAGGCAGACAGGGGGCGGGAGGAGTGAGCAGTACTTC. This codes for CASRQTGGGRSEQYF. The full variable domain, its missing parts supplied by reference TRBV28 and TRBJ2-7, is DVKVTQSSRYLVKRTGEKVFLECVQDMDHENMFWYRQDPGLGLRLIYFSYDVKMKEKGDIPEGYSVSREKKERFSLILESASTNQTSMYLCASRQTGGGRSEQYFGPGTRLTVT.

Ten or more counts support this clonotype. V is TRBV28 and J is TRBJ1-1; 12 positions agree with TRBD1. This CDR3 comprises 15 residues. The germline V gene encodes CDR1 MDHEN and CDR2 SYDVKM. Germline trimming cut 4 bases from V and 4 bases from J; bases unmatched to any gene: 4. The DNA for the CDR3 is TGTGCCAGCAGTTACCGGGACAGGGGGCTCACTGAAGCTTTCTTT. It encodes CASSYRDRGLTEAFF.

The chain employs TRBV5-6 and TRBJ1-2, with no clear D. V was clipped by 4 bases and J by 2 bases, with 12 bases between them. The CDR3 covers 14 residues. The V gene's germline CDR1 is SGHDT and CDR2 YYEEEE. The CDR3 region is CASSRKAVNYGYTF. CDR3 sequence (DNA): TGTGCCAGCAGCCGAAAGGCAGTAAACTATGGCTACACCTTC.

This clonotype was picked up many times. The rearrangement joins TRBV24-1 to TRBJ2-1; D may be TRBD1 or TRBD2 (5 bases each). Germline V gene data show CDR1 as KGHDR and CDR2 as SFDVKD. The ends were cut back, 9 bases at V and 10 bases at J, with 12 bases in the middle. There are 11 residues in the CDR3. In DNA form, the CDR3 reads TGTGCCACCCGGTCCGGGACGGAGCAGTTCTTC. Its translation is CATRSGTEQFF.

This clonotype was counted between two and nine times. The gene calls are TRBV20-1 and TRBJ1-6; no firm D call. Trimming took off 5 bases at V and 3 bases at J, with 17 bases between the two ends. CDR1 and CDR2 from the germline V gene are DFQATT and SNEGSKA (reference sequence). The CDR3 totals 16 residues. CDR3 coding DNA: TGCAGTGCTGAACGCGGGCAGTCTAACTATAATTCACCCCTCCACTTT. It translates to CSAERGQSNYNSPLHF.

This clonotype has a count of ten or more. This sequence joins TRBV2 and TRBJ2-2, with D unresolved. The CDR3 has 15 amino acids. The germline V gene encodes CDR1 SNHLY and CDR2 FYNNEI. V was pared by 5 bases and J by 4 bases, with 14 bases between. CDR3 sequence reads: CASSPNSLGTGELFF. CDR3 DNA: TGTGCCAGCAGTCCCAATAGCTTAGGCACCGGGGAGCTGTTTTTT.